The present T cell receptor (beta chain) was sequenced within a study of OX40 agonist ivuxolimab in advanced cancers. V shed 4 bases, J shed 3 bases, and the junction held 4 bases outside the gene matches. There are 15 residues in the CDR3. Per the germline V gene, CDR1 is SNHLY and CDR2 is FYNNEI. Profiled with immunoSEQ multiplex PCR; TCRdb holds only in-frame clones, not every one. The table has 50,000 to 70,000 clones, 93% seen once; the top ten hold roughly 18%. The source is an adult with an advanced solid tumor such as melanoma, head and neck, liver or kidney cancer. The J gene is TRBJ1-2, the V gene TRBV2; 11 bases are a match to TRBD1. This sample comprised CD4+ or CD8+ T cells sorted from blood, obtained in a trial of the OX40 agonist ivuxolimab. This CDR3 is CASSGWTGGDYGYTF. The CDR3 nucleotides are TGTGCCAGCAGTGGATGGACAGGGGGCGACTATGGCTACACCTTC.